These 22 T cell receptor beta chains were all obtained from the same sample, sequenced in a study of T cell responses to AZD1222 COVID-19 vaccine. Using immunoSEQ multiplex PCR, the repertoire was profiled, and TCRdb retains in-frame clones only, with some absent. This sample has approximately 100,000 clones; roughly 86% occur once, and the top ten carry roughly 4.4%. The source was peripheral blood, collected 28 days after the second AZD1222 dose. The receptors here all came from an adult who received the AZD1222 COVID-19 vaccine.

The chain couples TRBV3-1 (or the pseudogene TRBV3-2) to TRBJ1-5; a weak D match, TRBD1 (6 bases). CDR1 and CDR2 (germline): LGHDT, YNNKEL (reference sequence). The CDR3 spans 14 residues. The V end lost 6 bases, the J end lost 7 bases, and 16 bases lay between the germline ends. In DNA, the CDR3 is TGTGCCAGCAGTGGGAACGGGGGCCAACAGCCCCAGCATTTT. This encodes CASSGNGGQQPQHF.

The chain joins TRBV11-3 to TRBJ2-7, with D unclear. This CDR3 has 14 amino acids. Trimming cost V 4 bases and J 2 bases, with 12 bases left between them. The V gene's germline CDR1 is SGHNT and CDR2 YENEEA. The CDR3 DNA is TGTGCCAGCAGCTCCATGGACGGTCCCTACGAGCAGTACTTC. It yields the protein CASSSMDGPYEQYF.

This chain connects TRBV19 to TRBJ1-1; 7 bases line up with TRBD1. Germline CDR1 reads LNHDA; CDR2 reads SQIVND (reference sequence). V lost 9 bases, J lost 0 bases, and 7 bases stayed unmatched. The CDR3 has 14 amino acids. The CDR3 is CASLPGTVNTEAFF. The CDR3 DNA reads TGTGCCAGCCTCCCCGGGACAGTGAACACTGAAGCTTTCTTT.

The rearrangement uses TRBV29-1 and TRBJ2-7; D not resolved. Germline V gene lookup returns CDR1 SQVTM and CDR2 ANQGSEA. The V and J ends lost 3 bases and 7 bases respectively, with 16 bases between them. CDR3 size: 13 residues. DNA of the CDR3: TGCAGCGTTGACGTGTCGGGCTTAAGGGAGCAGTACTTC. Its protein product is CSVDVSGLREQYF.

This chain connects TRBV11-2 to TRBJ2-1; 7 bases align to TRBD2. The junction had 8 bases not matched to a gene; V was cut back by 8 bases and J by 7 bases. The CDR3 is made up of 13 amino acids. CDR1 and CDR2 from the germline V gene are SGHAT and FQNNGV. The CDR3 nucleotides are TGTGCCAGCCGCCCTAGCGGCAGAAATGAGCAGTTCTTC. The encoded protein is CASRPSGRNEQFF.

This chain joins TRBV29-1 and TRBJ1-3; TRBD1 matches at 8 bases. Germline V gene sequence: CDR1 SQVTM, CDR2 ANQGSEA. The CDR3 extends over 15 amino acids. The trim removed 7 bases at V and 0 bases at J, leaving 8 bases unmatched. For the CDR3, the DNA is TGCAGCGGGAGCCAGGGGGCCCACTCTGGAAACACCATATATTTT. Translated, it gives CSGSQGAHSGNTIYF.

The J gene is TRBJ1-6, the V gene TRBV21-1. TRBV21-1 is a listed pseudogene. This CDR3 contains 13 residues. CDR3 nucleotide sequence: TGTGCCAGCTCGGCCTCATTTAATTCACCCCTCCACTTT. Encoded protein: CASSASFNSPLHF.

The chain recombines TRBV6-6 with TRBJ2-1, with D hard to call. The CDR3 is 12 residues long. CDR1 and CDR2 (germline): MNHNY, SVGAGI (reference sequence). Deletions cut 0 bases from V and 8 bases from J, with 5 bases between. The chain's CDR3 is CASSYSGYEQFF. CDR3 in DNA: TGTGCCAGCAGTTACTCGGGGTATGAGCAGTTCTTC.

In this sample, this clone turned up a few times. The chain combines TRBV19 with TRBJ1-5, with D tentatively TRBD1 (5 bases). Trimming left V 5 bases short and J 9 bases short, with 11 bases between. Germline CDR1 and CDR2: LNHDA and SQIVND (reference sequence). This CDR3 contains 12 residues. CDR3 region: CASSEGAGPQHF. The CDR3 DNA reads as TGTGCCAGTAGTGAAGGGGCGGGGCCCCAGCATTTT.

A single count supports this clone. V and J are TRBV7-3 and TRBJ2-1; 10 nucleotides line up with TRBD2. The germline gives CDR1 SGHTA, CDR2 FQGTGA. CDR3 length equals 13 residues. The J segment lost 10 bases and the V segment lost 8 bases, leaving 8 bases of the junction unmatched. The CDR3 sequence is CASGSGRAQEQFF. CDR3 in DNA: TGTGCCAGCGGGAGCGGGAGGGCCCAAGAGCAGTTCTTC.

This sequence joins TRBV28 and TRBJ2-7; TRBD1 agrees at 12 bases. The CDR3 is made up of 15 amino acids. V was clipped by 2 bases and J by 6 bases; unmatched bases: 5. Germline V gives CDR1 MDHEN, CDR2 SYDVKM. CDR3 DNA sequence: TGTGCCAGCAGTTTAGCGGGACAGGGGGCGCGCGAGCAGTACTTC. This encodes CASSLAGQGAREQYF. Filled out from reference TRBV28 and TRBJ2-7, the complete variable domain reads DVKVTQSSRYLVKRTGEKVFLECVQDMDHENMFWYRQDPGLGLRLIYFSYDVKMKEKGDIPEGYSVSREKKERFSLILESASTNQTSMYLCASSLAGQGAREQYFGPGTRLTVT.

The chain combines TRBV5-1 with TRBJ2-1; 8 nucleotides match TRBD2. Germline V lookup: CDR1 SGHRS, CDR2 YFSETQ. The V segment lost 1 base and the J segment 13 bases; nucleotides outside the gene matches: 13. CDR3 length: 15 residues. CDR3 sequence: CASSLTRESGGKQFF. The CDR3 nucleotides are TGCGCCAGCAGCTTGACTCGGGAGTCGGGGGGGAAACAGTTCTTC.

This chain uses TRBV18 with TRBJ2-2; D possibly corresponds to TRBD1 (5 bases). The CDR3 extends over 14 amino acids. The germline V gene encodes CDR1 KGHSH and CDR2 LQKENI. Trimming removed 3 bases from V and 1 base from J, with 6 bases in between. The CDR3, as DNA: TGTGCCAGCTCACCCGGACAGAACACCGGGGAGCTGTTTTTT. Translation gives CASSPGQNTGELFF.

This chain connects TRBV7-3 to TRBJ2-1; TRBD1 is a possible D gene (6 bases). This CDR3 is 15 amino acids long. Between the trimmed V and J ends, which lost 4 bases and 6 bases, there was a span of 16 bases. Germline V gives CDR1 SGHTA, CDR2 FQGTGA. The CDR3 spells CASSSSTGPPNEQFF. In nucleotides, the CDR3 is TGTGCCAGCAGCTCATCGACAGGTCCTCCCAATGAGCAGTTCTTC.

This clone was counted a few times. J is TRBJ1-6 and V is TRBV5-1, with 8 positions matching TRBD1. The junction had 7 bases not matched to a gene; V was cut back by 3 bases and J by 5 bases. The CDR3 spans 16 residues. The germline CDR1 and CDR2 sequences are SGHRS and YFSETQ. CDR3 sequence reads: CASSSQGALNNSPLHF. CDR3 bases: TGCGCCAGCAGCTCCCAGGGGGCTCTTAATAATTCACCCCTCCACTTT.

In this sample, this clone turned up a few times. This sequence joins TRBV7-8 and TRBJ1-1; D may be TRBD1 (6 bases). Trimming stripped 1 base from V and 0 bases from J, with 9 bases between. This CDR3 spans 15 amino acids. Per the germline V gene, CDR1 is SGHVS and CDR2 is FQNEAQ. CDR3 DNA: TGTGCCAGCAGCTTAGGTCAGGGGATGAACACTGAAGCTTTCTTT. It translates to CASSLGQGMNTEAFF.

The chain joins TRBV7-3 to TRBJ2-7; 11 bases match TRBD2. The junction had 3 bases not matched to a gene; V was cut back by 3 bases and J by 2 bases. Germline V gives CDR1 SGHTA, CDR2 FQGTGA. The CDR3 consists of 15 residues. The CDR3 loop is CASSFSGGAAYEQYF. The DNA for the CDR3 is TGTGCCAGCAGCTTTAGCGGGGGGGCCGCCTACGAGCAGTACTTC.

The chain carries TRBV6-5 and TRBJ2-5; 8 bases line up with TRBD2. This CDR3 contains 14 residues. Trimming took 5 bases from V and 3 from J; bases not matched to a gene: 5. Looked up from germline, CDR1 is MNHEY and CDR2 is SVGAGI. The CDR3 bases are TGTGCCAGCAGTCGACGGGGGGGCGAAGAGACCCAGTACTTC. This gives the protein CASSRRGGEETQYF.

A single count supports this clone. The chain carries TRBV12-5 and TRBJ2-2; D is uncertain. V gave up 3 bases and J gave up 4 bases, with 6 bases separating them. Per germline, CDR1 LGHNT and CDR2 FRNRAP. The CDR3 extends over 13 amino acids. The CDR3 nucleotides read TGTGCTAGTGGTTTCCCCGCCACCGGGGAGCTGTTTTTT. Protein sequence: CASGFPATGELFF. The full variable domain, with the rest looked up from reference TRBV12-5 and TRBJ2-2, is DARVTQTPRHKVTEMGQEVTMRCQPILGHNTVFWYRQTMMQGLELLAYFRNRAPLDDSGMPKDRFSAEMPDATLATLKIQPSEPRDSAVYFCASGFPATGELFFGEGSRLTVL.

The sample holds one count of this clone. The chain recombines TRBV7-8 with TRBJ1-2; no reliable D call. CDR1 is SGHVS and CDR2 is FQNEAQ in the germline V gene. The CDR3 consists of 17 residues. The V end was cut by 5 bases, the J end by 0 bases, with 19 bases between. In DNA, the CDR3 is TGTGCCAGCAGCCTATATCGAACGGGTTCGACTAACTATGGCTACACCTTC. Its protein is CASSLYRTGSTNYGYTF.

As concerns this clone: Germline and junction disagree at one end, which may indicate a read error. CDR3: CATSASEGGNTEAFF. The CDR3 bases are TGTGCCACCAGTGCGTCAGAAGGAGGGAACACTGAAGCTTTCTTT. The chain combines TRBV6-4 with TRBJ1-1, with no clear D. Germline CDR1 MRHNA, CDR2 SNTAGT. CDR3 size: 15 residues.

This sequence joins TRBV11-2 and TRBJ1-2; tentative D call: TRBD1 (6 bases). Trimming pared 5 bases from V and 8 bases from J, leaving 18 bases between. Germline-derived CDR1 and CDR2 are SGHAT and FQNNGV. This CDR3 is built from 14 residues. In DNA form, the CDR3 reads TGTGCCAGCAGCCGAGCACAGGGCTTTTTAGGCTACACCTTC. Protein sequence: CASSRAQGFLGYTF. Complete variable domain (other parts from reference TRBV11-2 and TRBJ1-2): EAGVAQSPRYKIIEKRQSVAFWCNPISGHATLYWYQQILGQGPKLLIQFQNNGVVDDSQLPKDRFSAERLKGVDSTLKIQPAKLEDSAVYLCASSRAQGFLGYTFGSGTRLTVV.